The T cell receptor beta chain under discussion was sequenced for a study of tumor-infiltrating lymphocytes in primary liver carcinoma. From about 19-30 mg of unsorted bulk tissue, DNA and RNA were co-extracted together. Remarks on this clonotype: The CDR3 does not end in the conserved phenylalanine or tryptophan, so this is likely a read error.

Trimming shortened V by 10 bases and J by 2 bases, and 18 bases separated the two germline ends. Germline V gene sequence: CDR1 SGHAT, CDR2 FQNNGV. This CDR3 is built from 15 residues. Starting material of 500 ng total RNA yielded TCR beta cDNA via a constant-region primer. Libraries covering TCR beta were generated through three nested multiplex PCR rounds (using a slightly modified ARM-PCR). With TRBV1-TRBV30 forward primers and a C-beta reverse primer, the first two PCR rounds were run for 10 to 11 cycles each. TCRdb re-derived calls from the multiplex PCR reads in MiXCR, one entry per CDR3 protein. The sample consists of fewer than 80,000 distinct CDR3 sequences, under 75% of them appearing once.

The gene calls are TRBV11-2 and TRBJ1-5; D might be TRBD1 (5 bases). The source of this sequence is a man aged 40-55 years with primary liver carcinoma and hepatitis B virus infection. The sequenced material came from tumor-adjacent normal liver tissue. DNA of the CDR3: TGTGCCACCTGCTTAGAGATGGGGGGCAATCAGCCCCAGCATTCT. Amino acids: CATCLEMGGNQPQHS.